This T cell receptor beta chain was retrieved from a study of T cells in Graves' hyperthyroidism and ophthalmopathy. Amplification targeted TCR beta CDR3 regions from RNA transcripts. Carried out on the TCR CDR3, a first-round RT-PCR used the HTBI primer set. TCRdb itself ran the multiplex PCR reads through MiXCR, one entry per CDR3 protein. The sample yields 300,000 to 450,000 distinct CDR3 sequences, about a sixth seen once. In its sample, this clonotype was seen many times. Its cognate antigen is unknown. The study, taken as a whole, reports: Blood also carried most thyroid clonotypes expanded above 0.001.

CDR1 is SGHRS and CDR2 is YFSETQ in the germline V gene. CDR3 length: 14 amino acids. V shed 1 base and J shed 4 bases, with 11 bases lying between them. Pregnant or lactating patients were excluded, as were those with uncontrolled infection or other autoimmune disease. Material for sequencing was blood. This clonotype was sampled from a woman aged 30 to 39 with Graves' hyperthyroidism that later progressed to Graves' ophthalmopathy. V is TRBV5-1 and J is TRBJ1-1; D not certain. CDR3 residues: CASSLIYVGTEAFF. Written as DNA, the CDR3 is TGCGCCAGCAGCTTGATCTATGTTGGCACTGAAGCTTTCTTT.